The next 5 T cell receptor beta chains were all read from a single sample in a study of T cells in Graves' hyperthyroidism and ophthalmopathy. The investigators amplified TCR beta CDR3 regions from RNA transcripts. In the first-round RT-PCR of the TCR CDR3, the HTBI primer set was used. TCRdb ran MiXCR on the multiplex PCR reads and lists one entry per CDR3 protein. This sample has 200,000 to 250,000 distinct CDR3 sequences; around 26% occur once, and the top ten carry about a third. The sequencing input was blood. The receptors were gathered from a middle-aged woman with Graves' ophthalmopathy.

This clonotype was counted many times. The gene calls are TRBV6-2 or TRBV6-3 and TRBJ2-7; D is unclear. This CDR3 comprises 14 residues. CDR1 MNHEY and CDR2 SVGEGT come from the germline V gene. V was cut by 1 base and J by 0 bases, with 7 bases left in between. DNA for the CDR3: TGTGCCAGCAGTTACTTCTACCCCTCCTACGAGCAGTACTTC. This encodes CASSYFYPSYEQYF.

This clonotype was detected ten times or more. The chain couples TRBV27 to TRBJ2-1; 9 bases fit TRBD2. Germline CDR1 reads MNHEY; CDR2 reads SMNVEV (reference sequence). The CDR3 runs to 13 residues. V lost 5 bases to trimming and J lost 12 bases; unmatched junction nucleotides: 8. The chain's CDR3 is CASSPTRLAAQFF. CDR3 nucleotide sequence: TGTGCCAGCAGTCCTACACGACTAGCGGCGCAGTTCTTC.

This clonotype has a count of ten or more. The rearrangement uses TRBV4-1 and TRBJ1-2; D uncertain. Trimming removed 1 base from V and 4 bases from J, with 13 bases in between. Germline V lookup: CDR1 MGHRA, CDR2 YSYEKL. The CDR3 contains 15 residues. The CDR3 DNA is TGCGCCAGCAGCCAAGGAGGGATTGGTGGCTATGGCTACACCTTC. Encoded protein: CASSQGGIGGYGYTF.

This clonotype was detected ten times or more. The CDR3 DNA follows: TGTGCCAGCAGCCCAGCGGGGACAGGGGTATTTGGGGCCAACGTCCTGACTTTC. This codes for CASSPAGTGVFGANVLTF. The chain links TRBV14 to TRBJ2-6; 10 bases are a match to TRBD1. CDR3 size: 18 residues. V was pared by 4 bases and J by 3 bases, with 9 bases of the junction left unmatched. Germline V lookup: CDR1 SGHDN, CDR2 FVKESK.

This chain links TRBV24-1 with TRBJ2-2, with 8 bases that match TRBD1. Per germline, CDR1 KGHDR and CDR2 SFDVKD. This CDR3 has 15 residues. The trim removed 9 bases at V and 4 bases at J, leaving 9 bases unmatched. DNA for the CDR3: TGTGCCACCGGGCGGACAGGGATGGGCACCGGGGAGCTGTTTTTT. Translation: CATGRTGMGTGELFF.